The rows below give T cell receptor beta chains drawn from one sample of a study of blood T cells in healthy people across ages. One entry per CDR3 protein, called by TCRdb with MiXCR from the 5' RACE reads. The table lists around 800,000 distinct CDR3 sequences, around 25% of them singletons, with around 3% in the top ten. These data also formed part of another study, on T cells of mothers and their children.

The sample was blood. The receptor source for this set is a boy younger than 18 in good health. CDR3s include the opening cysteine and the closing phenylalanine or tryptophan. The order of the fields is D gene, J gene, V gene, clone size, CDR3 DNA, CDR3 protein. The D gene is left open where the match is weak. Size is stated for part of the rows, as once, few or many counts, or as a class when the clone is expanded.

-	TRBJ2-3	TRBV6-5	few	TGTGCCAGCAGTTCCATTGAGGGGGAAGCGCAGTATTTT	CASSSIEGEAQYF
-	TRBJ1-6	TRBV2	few	TGTGCCAGCAGACTTGGGAATTCACCCCTCCACTTT	CASRLGNSPLHF
TRBD1	TRBJ2-5	TRBV3-1	few	TGTGCCAGCAGCCCCCGATACAAAAAACAGGGGACCCAAGAGACCCAGTACTTC	CASSPRYKKQGTQETQYF
TRBD1	TRBJ1-1	TRBV10-3	few	TGTGCCATCAGTGAGGATAACAGGGGGGAAGCTTTCTTT	CAISEDNRGEAFF
-	TRBJ2-5	TRBV14	-	TGTGCCAGCAGCCGCCCCTCGGGGGTAGGAGAGACCCAGTACTTC	CASSRPSGVGETQYF
TRBD2	TRBJ2-3	TRBV13	few	TGTGCCAGCACCATGGGGCTAGCGGGGGGCAGGACGCAGTATTTT	CASTMGLAGGRTQYF
TRBD1	TRBJ2-7	TRBV6-6	-	TGTGCCAGCAGCTGGGGCTGGCAGGGGGCCGTTGAGCAGTACTTC	CASSWGWQGAVEQYF
TRBD1	TRBJ2-1	TRBV29-1	few	TGCAGCGTTGATCACAGGGGTTATGAGCAGTTCTTC	CSVDHRGYEQFF
-	TRBJ2-3	TRBV12-3/TRBV12-4	-	TGTGCCAGCAGTCCTACGGACAGTGGCACAGATACGCAGTATTTT	CASSPTDSGTDTQYF
TRBD1	TRBJ1-4	TRBV29-1	-	TGCAGCGCAGGACAGGGGACGGTTGAAAAACTGTTTTTT	CSAGQGTVEKLFF
TRBD1	TRBJ2-5	TRBV7-2	few	TGTGCCAGCAGCTTACTACAGGGGTGGCAAGAGACCCAGTACTTC	CASSLLQGWQETQYF
-	TRBJ2-7	TRBV5-1	few	TGCGCCAGCAGCTTGGCGGGACCGGGTCTCGGCGAGCAGTACTTC	CASSLAGPGLGEQYF
-	TRBJ2-1	TRBV11-2	-	TGTGCCAGCAGCTTAGGGGTGAAAAAATACAATGAGCAGTTCTTC	CASSLGVKKYNEQFF
-	TRBJ2-5	TRBV2	-	TGTGCCAGCAGTGCAGACTTCCCGACCCAGTACTTC	CASSADFPTQYF
-	TRBJ2-4	TRBV6-2/TRBV6-3	-	TGTGCCAGCAGGAGCCTCAGGGGACCAAGCGGCATTCAGTACTTC	CASRSLRGPSGIQYF
-	TRBJ1-4	TRBV27	-	TGTGCCAGCAGTTTCAGGCAGTTTAATGAAAAACTGTTTTTT	CASSFRQFNEKLFF
TRBD2	TRBJ2-1	TRBV6-1	-	TGTGCCAGCTCCCGGCTAGCGGGGGGGTCTGGGGATGAGCAGTTCTTC	CASSRLAGGSGDEQFF
-	TRBJ2-4	TRBV24-1	few	TGTGCCACCAGTGTTCCAGGGTATTTGAACATTCAGTACTTC	CATSVPGYLNIQYF
TRBD1	TRBJ2-7	TRBV27	few	TGTGCCAGCAGTACCGGGACAGGGAGTAAGCAGTACTTC	CASSTGTGSKQYF
-	TRBJ2-6	TRBV2	-	TGTGCCACCTCAGGCTCGGCTGGGGCCAACGTCCTGACTTTC	CATSGSAGANVLTF
TRBD1	TRBJ2-3	TRBV20-1	-	TGCAGTGCCGCCCTGGGACAGAGCACAGATACGCAGTATTTT	CSAALGQSTDTQYF
-	TRBJ2-7	TRBV28	few	TGTGCCACCGAAGCCGGGACACAATCTTACGAGCAGTACTTC	CATEAGTQSYEQYF
-	TRBJ1-1	TRBV7-9	-	TGTGCCAGCTCGTCTCCAGCAGGGAACACTGAAGCTTTCTTT	CASSSPAGNTEAFF
-	TRBJ1-6	TRBV19	few	TGTGCCAGCGAAGGACGGATGGGCTCCTATAATTCACCCCTCCACTTT	CASEGRMGSYNSPLHF
-	TRBJ2-7	TRBV5-1	-	TGCGCCAGCAGCTTGGCCTGGCAGGGGCCCACCTACGAGCAGTACTTC	CASSLAWQGPTYEQYF
TRBD1	TRBJ2-7	TRBV3-1	-	TGTGCCAGCAGCCAAGGCCGGACAGGGGGTGTTAAGCAGTACTTC	CASSQGRTGGVKQYF
TRBD2	TRBJ2-3	TRBV9	-	TGTGCCAGCAGCGTTAGCGGGGGGAGCACAGATACGCAGTATTTT	CASSVSGGSTDTQYF
TRBD1	TRBJ2-5	TRBV15	once	TGTGCCACCAGCAGTTACCTCGGACAGGGACAAGAGACCCAGTACTTC	CATSSYLGQGQETQYF
TRBD2	TRBJ2-3	TRBV7-3	-	TGTGCCAGCAGCTTAACTAGCGGGATTGCAGATACGCAGTATTTT	CASSLTSGIADTQYF
-	TRBJ2-5	TRBV12-3/TRBV12-4	few	TGTGCCAGCAGTTCCACCGGCCCAGGGGTCTACTTC	CASSSTGPGVYF
-	TRBJ1-1	TRBV7-8	-	TGTGCCAGCAGCCTTACCCAGGGGTTAAGCACTGAAGCTTTCTTT	CASSLTQGLSTEAFF
TRBD1	TRBJ1-3	TRBV13	few	TGTGCCAGCAGCTTAAGGTACGGACAGGGCAGCTCTGGAAACACCATATATTTT	CASSLRYGQGSSGNTIYF
-	TRBJ2-5	TRBV5-1	-	TGCGCCAGCAGCTTGTTCTACAGTGGGATAGAAGAGACCCAGTACTTC	CASSLFYSGIEETQYF
TRBD2	TRBJ2-5	TRBV20-1	-	TGCAACCTTCTTTTCGCTAGCGGCAACCAAGAGGCCCAGTACTTC	CNLLFASGNQEAQYF
-	TRBJ1-2	TRBV28	few	TGTGCCAGCAGTTTATCCGGGGTCCTTAACTATGGCTACACCTTC	CASSLSGVLNYGYTF
TRBD2	TRBJ2-1	TRBV5-1	once	TGCGCCAGCAGCGCGGGGGATTTTACGGTGGGTGAGCAGTTCTTC	CASSAGDFTVGEQFF
TRBD1	TRBJ2-7	TRBV6-2/TRBV6-3	few	TGTGCCAGCAGACCTCAGGGGGAAACCTACGAGCAGTACTTC	CASRPQGETYEQYF
-	TRBJ2-1	TRBV4-2	few	TGTGCCAGCAGCCAGCCAAGAGCGGAGTACAATGAGCAGTTCTTC	CASSQPRAEYNEQFF
-	TRBJ1-4	TRBV7-9	-	TGTGCCAGCAGCCCCCCCGGGACTTTTGCAACTAATGAAAAACTGTTTTTT	CASSPPGTFATNEKLFF
-	TRBJ1-2	TRBV5-1	few	TGCGCCAGCAGCTTACGCGTTACAGGGTACAGTGTCTATGGCTACACCTTC	CASSLRVTGYSVYGYTF
TRBD2	TRBJ2-5	TRBV6-1	-	TGTGCCGGCAGCTTAATAGCGGGGGGGCAAGAGACCCAGTACTTC	CAGSLIAGGQETQYF
TRBD1	TRBJ1-5	TRBV12-3/TRBV12-4	-	TGTGCCAGCGGGACAGGGATACCCAATAGCAATCAGCCCCAGCATTTT	CASGTGIPNSNQPQHF
TRBD1	TRBJ2-1	TRBV4-1	-	TGCGCCAGCAGGGACACCGTTCAGGGGGATGAGCAGTTCTTC	CASRDTVQGDEQFF
-	TRBJ2-7	TRBV6-1	-	TGTGCCACCCTGAAGGGTTCCGAGCAGTACTTC	CATLKGSEQYF
-	TRBJ1-2	TRBV6-6	-	TGTGCCAGCAGTTACGACAGCTATAACTATGGCTACACCTTC	CASSYDSYNYGYTF
TRBD1	TRBJ1-1	TRBV5-1	few	TGCGCCAGCAGCTTGACAGGGGATCTGGGCACTGAAGCTTTCTTT	CASSLTGDLGTEAFF
-	TRBJ2-7	TRBV20-1	-	TGCAGTGCTGAGGGGACGGGGACCTACGAGCAGTACTTC	CSAEGTGTYEQYF
-	TRBJ1-2	TRBV30	-	TGTGCCTGGAACCAAGTGGGAGGGGGTACAGATGGCTACACCTTC	CAWNQVGGGTDGYTF
-	TRBJ2-3	TRBV12-3/TRBV12-4	few	TGTGCCAGCAGCCCTCGGGGCGTTAATACGCAGTATTTT	CASSPRGVNTQYF